A single sample gave rise to the 25 T cell receptor beta chains below, sequenced in a study of blood T cell repertoires in COVID-19. TCRdb keeps only in-frame clones here, not all; method: immunoSEQ multiplex PCR. The sample carries about 260,000 clones, roughly 80% recorded once. The source material was PBMCs or T cells enriched from blood (not recorded which). These receptors were taken from a man younger than 45 with acute COVID-19.

V is TRBV5-1 and J is TRBJ1-2; 8 bases are shared with TRBD1. The length of the CDR3 is 15 residues. Germline trimming cut 5 bases from V and 0 bases from J; bases unmatched to any gene: 6. CDR1 and CDR2 from the germline V gene are SGHRS and YFSETQ. The CDR3 region has the DNA TGCGCCAGCAGGGGACAGGCCGAAGCTAACTATGGCTACACCTTC. This encodes CASRGQAEANYGYTF.

V and J are TRBV10-2 and TRBJ1-1; no reliable D call. The germline V gene encodes CDR1 WSHSY and CDR2 SAAADI. This CDR3 is built from 13 residues. The V end lost 3 bases, the J end lost 5 bases, and 10 bases lay between the germline ends. Here the CDR3 reads CASSEIMRTEAFF. CDR3 nucleotides: TGCGCCAGCAGTGAAATAATGCGGACTGAAGCTTTCTTT.

The chain is built from TRBV28 and TRBJ1-1, with 8 bases that match TRBD1. Looked up from germline, CDR1 is MDHEN and CDR2 is SYDVKM. CDR3 size: 14 residues. Trimming at V came to 5 bases and at J to 5 bases, leaving 7 bases not matched to a gene. Written as DNA, the CDR3 is TGTGCCAGCAGTGGACAGGGAATTCTTACTGAAGCTTTCTTT. This codes for CASSGQGILTEAFF.

The genes are TRBV6-1 and TRBJ1-6, with TRBD1 identical over 11 bases. The CDR3 extends over 18 amino acids. The germline CDR1 and CDR2 sequences are MNHNS and SASEGT. The ends lost 2 bases at V and 2 bases at J; junction bases unmatched: 5. The CDR3 loop reads CASSERRTGGAYNSPLHF. CDR3 bases: TGTGCCAGCAGTGAAAGAAGGACAGGGGGCGCCTATAATTCACCCCTCCACTTT.

This clone came up a few times. The chain uses TRBV6-2 or TRBV6-3 and TRBJ2-5; the match to TRBD2 covers 7 bases. The length of the CDR3 is 15 residues. J was trimmed by 5 bases and V by 4 bases; bases with no gene match: 10. The germline CDR1 and CDR2 sequences are MNHEY and SVGEGT. CDR3 sequence (DNA): TGTGCCAGCAGTTCCGGTAGCAGCGGGGTGGAGACCCAGTACTTC. Residues: CASSSGSSGVETQYF.

The CDR3 DNA reads TGTGCCAGCAGCAGGGGGGGGCCTCTCTACGAGCAGTACGTC. This encodes CASSRGGPLYEQYV. The chain employs TRBV11-3 and TRBJ2-7; perhaps TRBD2 as D (7 bases). There are 14 residues in the CDR3. The V end was cut by 5 bases, the J end by 3 bases, with 14 bases between. Germline CDR1 is SGHNT and CDR2 is YENEEA.

In the case of this clone: The junction does not match germline at one end; this may be a read error. The chain is built from TRBV5-1 and TRBJ2-1; TRBD2 is a possible D gene (5 bases). Germline-derived CDR1 and CDR2 are SGHRS and YFSETQ. This CDR3 contains 12 residues. The CDR3 DNA reads TGTGCCAGCAGCTTATCAGGAGGTGAGCAGTTCTTC. Protein product: CASSLSGGEQFF.

CDR3 residues: CASSYSVYNEQFF. CDR3 bases: TGTGCCAGCAGTTATTCAGTTTACAATGAGCAGTTCTTC. The chain combines TRBV6-2 or TRBV6-3 with TRBJ2-1; D not certain. V lost 3 bases and J 4 bases, leaving 7 bases between the germline ends. Germline V gene sequence: CDR1 MNHEY, CDR2 SVGEGT. This CDR3 comprises 13 residues.

The chain has TRBV18 and TRBJ1-5; D is ambiguous. Trimming took off 1 base at V and 5 bases at J, with 12 bases between the two ends. The germline V gene encodes CDR1 KGHSH and CDR2 LQKENI. This CDR3 is 15 amino acids long. The CDR3 spells CASSPQGGVDQPQHF. The CDR3 region has the DNA TGTGCCAGCTCACCACAGGGAGGTGTGGATCAGCCCCAGCATTTT.

The chain has TRBV5-5 and TRBJ2-7; D is unresolved. In germline, CDR1 is SGHKS, CDR2 YYEKEE (reference sequence). V was trimmed by 0 bases and J by 4 bases, leaving 8 bases between them. The CDR3 is 13 amino acids. CDR3 in amino acids: CASSLAGLYEQYV. In DNA, the CDR3 is TGTGCCAGCAGCTTGGCCGGTCTATACGAGCAGTACGTC.

The J gene is TRBJ2-5, the V gene TRBV7-2; D uncertain. Trimming took off 5 bases at V and 1 base at J, with 17 bases between the two ends. The CDR3 sequence is 16 residues long. Per germline, CDR1 SGHTA and CDR2 FQGNSA. CDR3: CASSLPDLPFQETQYF. Here the CDR3 DNA reads TGTGCCAGCAGCCTACCCGACTTACCCTTCCAAGAGACCCAGTACTTC.

This chain connects TRBV6-6 to TRBJ2-3, with no clear D. The CDR3 length is 19 residues. Between the trimmed V and J ends, which lost 6 bases and 6 bases, there was a span of 31 bases. In germline, CDR1 is MNHNY, CDR2 SVGAGI (reference sequence). The CDR3 protein is CASSYTPFPNDERRDTQYF. The CDR3 DNA sequence: TGTGCCAGCAGCTATACTCCTTTTCCTAACGATGAGCGAAGGGATACGCAGTATTTT.

This rearrangement joins TRBV4-2 to TRBJ2-2; D is possibly TRBD2 (5 bases). The CDR3 totals 16 residues. CDR1 is LGHNA, CDR2 YNFKEQ, per germline. Trimming cost V 1 base and J 4 bases, with 13 bases left between them. In nucleotides, the CDR3 is TGTGCCAGCAGCCAAGGACCGGCTGGGAGCACCGGGGAGCTGTTTTTT. Translated, it gives CASSQGPAGSTGELFF.

The chain is built from TRBV11-3 and TRBJ1-1; possibly TRBD1 for D (5 bases). This CDR3 has 14 amino acids. V was cut by 0 bases and J by 7 bases, with 12 bases left in between. Germline-derived CDR1 and CDR2 are SGHNT and YENEEA. CDR3 region: CASSLDPRGGEAFF. The DNA of the CDR3 is TGTGCCAGCAGCTTAGATCCCCGGGGGGGTGAAGCTTTCTTT.

This chain uses TRBV5-1 with TRBJ2-7; the D gene is possibly TRBD1 (6 bases). The CDR3 covers 14 residues. Germline CDR1 reads SGHRS; CDR2 reads YFSETQ. Here the CDR3 DNA reads TGTGCCAGCAGTCCTGGACAGACCACCTACGAGCAGTACGTC. This sequence encodes CASSPGQTTYEQYV.

This clone has a single count. The chain uses TRBV5-1 and TRBJ2-1; D unclear. Per germline, CDR1 SGHRS and CDR2 YFSETQ. The CDR3 has 14 amino acids. V was cut by 4 bases and J by 3 bases, with 11 bases left in between. CDR3 loop: CASSLYTSYNEQFF. The CDR3 DNA reads as TGCGCCAGCAGCCTTTATACGAGCTACAATGAGCAGTTCTTC.

The V gene is TRBV12-3 or TRBV12-4, the J gene TRBJ1-4; D ambiguous. The V end lost 8 bases, the J end lost 8 bases, and 9 bases lay between the germline ends. CDR3 length: 11 amino acids. The CDR3 region is CASPPREKLFF. The DNA for the CDR3 is TGTGCCAGCCCACCTCGGGAAAAACTGTTTTTT.

The chain links TRBV18 to TRBJ1-3; tentative D call: TRBD1 (5 bases). Per germline, CDR1 KGHSH and CDR2 LQKENI. The length of the CDR3 is 14 residues. V was shortened by 5 bases and J by 4 bases, with 12 bases between the two germline ends. The CDR3 loop is CASSTQGSGNTIYF. The DNA for the CDR3 is TGTGCCAGCTCAACTCAGGGATCCGGAAACACCATATATTTT. The full variable domain, rest sourced from reference TRBV18 and TRBJ1-3, is NAGVMQNPRHLVRRRGQEARLRCSPMKGHSHVYWYRQLPEEGLKFMVYLQKENIIDESGMPKERFSAEFPKEGPSILRIQQVVRGDSAAYFCASSTQGSGNTIYFGEGSWLTVV.

The chain has TRBV20-1 and TRBJ1-3; unclear D gene. This CDR3 has 11 amino acids. V was cut by 4 bases and J by 4 bases, with 5 bases left in between. Germline V gene sequence: CDR1 DFQATT, CDR2 SNEGSKA (reference sequence). The CDR3 bases are TGCAGTGCTATGGCCGGAAACACCATATATTTT. It yields the protein CSAMAGNTIYF.

The rearrangement links TRBV28 to TRBJ2-3, with 8 positions matching TRBD2. The CDR3 contains 15 residues. Per germline, CDR1 MDHEN and CDR2 SYDVKM. With 5 bases clipped from V and 0 bases from J, the junction kept 4 bases outside the gene matches. The CDR3 loop is CASSKLAVSTDTQYF. The CDR3 nucleotides read TGTGCCAGCAGTAAACTAGCGGTTAGCACAGATACGCAGTATTTT.

This clone was counted a single time. The chain carries TRBV6-5 and TRBJ1-1, with D perhaps TRBD1 (6 bases). This CDR3 contains 15 residues. CDR1 and CDR2 (germline): MNHEY, SVGAGI. Trimming shortened V by 0 bases and J by 6 bases, and 14 bases separated the two germline ends. CDR3 DNA sequence: TGTGCCAGCAGTTACTCGAAGAACAGGGACGCTGAAGCTTTCTTT. Encoded protein: CASSYSKNRDAEAFF.

The chain uses TRBV2 and TRBJ1-5, with D possibly being TRBD1 (5 bases). Germline CDR1 is SNHLY and CDR2 is FYNNEI. The V gene lost 2 bases and the J gene lost 0 bases, with 8 bases spanning the gap. This CDR3 is 15 amino acids long. This CDR3 is CASSEQGFSNQPQHF. The CDR3, as DNA: TGTGCCAGCAGTGAACAGGGTTTTAGCAATCAGCCCCAGCATTTT.

The chain employs TRBV7-2 and TRBJ1-5, with unresolved D. Germline V gene sequence: CDR1 SGHTA, CDR2 FQGNSA. This CDR3 is built from 14 residues. The V end lost 1 base, the J end lost 6 bases, and 10 bases lay between the germline ends. The CDR3 protein is CASSLGRGGQPQHF. CDR3 DNA: TGTGCCAGCAGCTTAGGACGGGGTGGTCAGCCCCAGCATTTT.

The chain is built from TRBV2 and TRBJ2-1; TRBD1 matches 7 bases. Unmatched junction bases numbered 2, after V lost 5 bases and J lost 7 bases. CDR1 and CDR2 (germline): SNHLY, FYNNEI. This CDR3 contains 12 residues. The chain's CDR3 is CASSKTGNEQFF. CDR3 sequence (DNA): TGTGCCAGCAGTAAGACAGGGAATGAGCAGTTCTTC.

This sequence joins TRBV6-5 and TRBJ1-4; maybe TRBD1 (6 bases). The CDR3 has 15 residues. Germline V gene lookup returns CDR1 MNHEY and CDR2 SVGAGI. Trimming cost V 0 bases and J 3 bases, with 8 bases left between them. The DNA of the CDR3 is TGTGCCAGCAGTTACTCAGGACAGCCTAATGAAAAACTGTTTTTT. It specifies CASSYSGQPNEKLFF.